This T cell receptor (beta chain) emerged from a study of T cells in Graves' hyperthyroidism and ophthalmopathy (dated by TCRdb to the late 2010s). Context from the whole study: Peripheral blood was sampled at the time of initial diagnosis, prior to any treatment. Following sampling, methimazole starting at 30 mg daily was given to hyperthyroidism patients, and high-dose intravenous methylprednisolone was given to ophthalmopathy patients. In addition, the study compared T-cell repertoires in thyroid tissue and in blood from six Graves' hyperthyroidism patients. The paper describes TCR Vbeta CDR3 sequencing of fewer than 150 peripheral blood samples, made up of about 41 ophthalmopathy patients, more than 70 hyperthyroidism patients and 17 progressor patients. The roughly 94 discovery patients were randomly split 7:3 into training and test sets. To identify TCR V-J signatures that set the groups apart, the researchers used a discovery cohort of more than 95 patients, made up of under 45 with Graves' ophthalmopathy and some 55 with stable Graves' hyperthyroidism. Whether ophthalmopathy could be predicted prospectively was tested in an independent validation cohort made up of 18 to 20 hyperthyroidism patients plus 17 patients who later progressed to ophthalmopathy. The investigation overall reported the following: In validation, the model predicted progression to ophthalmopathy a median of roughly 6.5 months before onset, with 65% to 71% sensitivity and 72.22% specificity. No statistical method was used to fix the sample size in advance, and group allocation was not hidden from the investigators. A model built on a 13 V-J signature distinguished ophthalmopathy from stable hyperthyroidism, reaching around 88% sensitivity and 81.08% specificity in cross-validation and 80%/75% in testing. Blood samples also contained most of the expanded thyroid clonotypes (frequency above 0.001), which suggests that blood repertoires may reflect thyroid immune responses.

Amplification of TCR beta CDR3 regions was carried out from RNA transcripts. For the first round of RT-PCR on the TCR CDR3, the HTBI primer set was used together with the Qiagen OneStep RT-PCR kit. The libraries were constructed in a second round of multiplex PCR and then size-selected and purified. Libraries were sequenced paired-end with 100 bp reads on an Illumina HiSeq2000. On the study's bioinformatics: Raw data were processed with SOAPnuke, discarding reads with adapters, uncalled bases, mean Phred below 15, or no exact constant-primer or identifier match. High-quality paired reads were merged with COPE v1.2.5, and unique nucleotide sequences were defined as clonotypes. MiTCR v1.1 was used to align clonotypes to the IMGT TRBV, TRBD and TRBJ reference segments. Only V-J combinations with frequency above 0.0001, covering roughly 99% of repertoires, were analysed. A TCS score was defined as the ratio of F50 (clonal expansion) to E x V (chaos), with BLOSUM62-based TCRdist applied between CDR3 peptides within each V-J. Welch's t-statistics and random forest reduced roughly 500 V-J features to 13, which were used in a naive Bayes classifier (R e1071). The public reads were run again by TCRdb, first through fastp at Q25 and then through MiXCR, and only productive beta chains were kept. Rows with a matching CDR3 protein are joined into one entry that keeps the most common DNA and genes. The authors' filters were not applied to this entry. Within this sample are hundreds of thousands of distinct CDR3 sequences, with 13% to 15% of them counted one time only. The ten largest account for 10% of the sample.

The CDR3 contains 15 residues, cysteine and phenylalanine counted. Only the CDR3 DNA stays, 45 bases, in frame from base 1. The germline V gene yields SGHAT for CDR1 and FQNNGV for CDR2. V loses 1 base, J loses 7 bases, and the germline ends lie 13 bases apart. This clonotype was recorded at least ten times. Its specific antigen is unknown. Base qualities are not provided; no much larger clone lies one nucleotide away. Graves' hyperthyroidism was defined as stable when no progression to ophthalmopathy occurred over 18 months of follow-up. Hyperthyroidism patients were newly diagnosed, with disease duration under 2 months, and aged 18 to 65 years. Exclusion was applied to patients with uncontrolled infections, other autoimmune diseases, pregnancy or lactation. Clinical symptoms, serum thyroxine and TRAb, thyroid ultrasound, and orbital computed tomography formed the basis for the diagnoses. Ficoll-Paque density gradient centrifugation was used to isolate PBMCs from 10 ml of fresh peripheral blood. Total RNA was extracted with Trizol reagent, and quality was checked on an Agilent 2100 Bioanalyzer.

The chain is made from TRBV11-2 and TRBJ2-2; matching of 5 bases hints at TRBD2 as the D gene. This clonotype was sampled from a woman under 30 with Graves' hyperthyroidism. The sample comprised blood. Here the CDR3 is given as CASSLVRGKGGELFF. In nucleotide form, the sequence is TGTGCCAGCAGCTTAGTGCGAGGGAAGGGCGGGGAGCTGTTTTTT.